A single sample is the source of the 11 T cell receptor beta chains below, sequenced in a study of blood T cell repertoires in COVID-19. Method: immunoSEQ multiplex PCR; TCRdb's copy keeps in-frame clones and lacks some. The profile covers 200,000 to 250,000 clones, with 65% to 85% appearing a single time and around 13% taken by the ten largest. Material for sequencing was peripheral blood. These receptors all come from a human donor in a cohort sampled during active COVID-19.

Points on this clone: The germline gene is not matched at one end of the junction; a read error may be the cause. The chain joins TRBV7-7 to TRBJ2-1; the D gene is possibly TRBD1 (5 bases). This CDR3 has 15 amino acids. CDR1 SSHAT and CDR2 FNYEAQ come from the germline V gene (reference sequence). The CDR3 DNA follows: TGTGCTAGCAGCTTAGTGCAGGGATCCTACAATGAGCAGTTCTTC. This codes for CASSLVQGSYNEQFF.

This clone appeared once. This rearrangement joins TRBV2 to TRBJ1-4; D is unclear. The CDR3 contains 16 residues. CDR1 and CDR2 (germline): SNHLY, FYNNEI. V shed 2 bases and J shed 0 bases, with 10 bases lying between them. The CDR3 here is CASSERRVPTNEKLFF. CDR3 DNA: TGTGCCAGCAGTGAACGTCGGGTACCAACTAATGAAAAACTGTTTTTT. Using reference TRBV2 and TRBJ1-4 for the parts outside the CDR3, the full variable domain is EPEVTQTPSHQVTQMGQEVILRCVPISNHLYFYWYRQILGQKVEFLVSFYNNEISEKSEIFDDQFSVERPDGSNFTLKIRSTKLEDSAMYFCASSERRVPTNEKLFFGSGTQLSVL.

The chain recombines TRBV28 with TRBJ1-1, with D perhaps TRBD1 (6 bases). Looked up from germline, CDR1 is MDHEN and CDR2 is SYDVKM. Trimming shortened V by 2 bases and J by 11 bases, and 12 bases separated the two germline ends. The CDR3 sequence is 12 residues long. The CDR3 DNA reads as TGTGCCAGCAGTTTAAGGTACAGGGATGCTTTCTTT. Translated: CASSLRYRDAFF.

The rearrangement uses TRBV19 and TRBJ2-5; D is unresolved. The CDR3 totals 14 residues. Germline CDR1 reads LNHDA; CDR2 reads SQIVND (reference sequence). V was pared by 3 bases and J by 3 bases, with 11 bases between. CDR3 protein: CASSISHRKETQYF. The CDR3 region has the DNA TGTGCCAGTAGTATTTCACACAGAAAAGAGACCCAGTACTTC.

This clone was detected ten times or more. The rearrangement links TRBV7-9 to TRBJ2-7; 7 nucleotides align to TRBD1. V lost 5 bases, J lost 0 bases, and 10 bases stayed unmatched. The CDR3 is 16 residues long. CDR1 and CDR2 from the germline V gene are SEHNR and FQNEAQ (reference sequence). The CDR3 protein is CASSPREGAGSYEQYF. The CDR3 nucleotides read TGTGCCAGCAGCCCACGCGAGGGGGCGGGCTCCTACGAGCAGTACTTC. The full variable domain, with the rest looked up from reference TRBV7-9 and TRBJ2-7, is DTGVSQNPRHKITKRGQNVTFRCDPISEHNRLYWYRQTLGQGPEFLTYFQNEAQLEKSRLLSDRFSAERPKGSFSTLEIQRTEQGDSAMYLCASSPREGAGSYEQYFGPGTRLTVT.

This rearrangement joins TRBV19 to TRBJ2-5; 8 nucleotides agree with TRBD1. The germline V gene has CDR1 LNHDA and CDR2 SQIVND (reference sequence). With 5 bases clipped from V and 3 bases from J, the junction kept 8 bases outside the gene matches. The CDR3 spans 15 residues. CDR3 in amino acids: CASSPGQGGEETQYF. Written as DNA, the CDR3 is TGTGCCAGTAGTCCCGGACAGGGCGGAGAAGAGACCCAGTACTTC.

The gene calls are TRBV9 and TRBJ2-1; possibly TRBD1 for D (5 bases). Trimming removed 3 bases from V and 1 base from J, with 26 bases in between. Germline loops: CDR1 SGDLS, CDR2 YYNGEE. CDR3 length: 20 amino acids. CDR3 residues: CASSAPKTASHKGSYNEQFF. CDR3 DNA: TGTGCCAGCAGCGCCCCAAAGACAGCATCCCATAAAGGGTCCTACAATGAGCAGTTCTTC.

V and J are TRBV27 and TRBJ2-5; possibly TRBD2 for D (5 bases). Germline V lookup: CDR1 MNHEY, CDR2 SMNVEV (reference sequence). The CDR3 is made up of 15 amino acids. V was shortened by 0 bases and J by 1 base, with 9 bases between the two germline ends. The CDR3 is CASSLSGSAQETQYF. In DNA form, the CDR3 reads TGTGCCAGCAGTTTATCGGGTAGCGCCCAAGAGACCCAGTACTTC.

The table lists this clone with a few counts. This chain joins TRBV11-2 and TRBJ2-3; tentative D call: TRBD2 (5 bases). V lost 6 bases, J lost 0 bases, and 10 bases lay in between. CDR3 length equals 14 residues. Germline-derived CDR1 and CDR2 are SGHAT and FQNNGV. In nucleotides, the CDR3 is TGTGCCAGCAGGCGGGTTGCTAGCACAGATACGCAGTATTTT. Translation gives CASRRVASTDTQYF.

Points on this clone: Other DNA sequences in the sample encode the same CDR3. CDR3 residues: CASSRRTGLYGYTF. CDR3 nucleotide sequence: TGTGCCAGCAGTAGGAGGACAGGGCTTTATGGCTACACCTTC. The chain couples TRBV28 to TRBJ1-2; 8 bases map to TRBD1. CDR1 and CDR2 (germline): MDHEN, SYDVKM. Trimming took 5 bases from V and 5 from J; bases not matched to a gene: 7. The CDR3 has 14 amino acids.

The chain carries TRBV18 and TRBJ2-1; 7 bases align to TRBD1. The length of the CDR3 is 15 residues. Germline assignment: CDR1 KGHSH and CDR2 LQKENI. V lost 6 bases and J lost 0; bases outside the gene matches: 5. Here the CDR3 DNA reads TGTGCCAGCTCCCTAGGGGACAGCTCCTACAATGAGCAGTTCTTC. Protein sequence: CASSLGDSSYNEQFF.